This TCR beta chain came from a study of blood T cells in healthy people across ages. Combining a sample-barcoded 5' primer with a J-beta primer mix, a second PCR ran for 7 to 11 cycles. CDR3-containing paired-end reads numbering at least 2.5 million came from each sample. TCRdb analysed the 5' RACE reads with MiXCR anew, one entry per CDR3 protein. The sample consists of 450,000 to 700,000 distinct CDR3 sequences, 25% to 30% of them appearing once. The sample holds a few counts of this clonotype. The individuals who served as donors were healthy Caucasians living in Russia, aged roughly 6 to 90. The sample was blood. The clonotype comes from a woman in her seventies in good health.

CDR3 amino acids: CASQGIGNTEAFF. The CDR3 DNA sequence: TGTGCCAGCCAGGGGATTGGGAACACTGAAGCTTTCTTT. The rearrangement links TRBV18 to TRBJ1-1, with D possibly being TRBD1 (6 bases). The length of the CDR3 is 13 residues. From germline, CDR1 is KGHSH and CDR2 LQKENI. The V end was cut by 8 bases, the J end by 1 base, with 11 bases between.